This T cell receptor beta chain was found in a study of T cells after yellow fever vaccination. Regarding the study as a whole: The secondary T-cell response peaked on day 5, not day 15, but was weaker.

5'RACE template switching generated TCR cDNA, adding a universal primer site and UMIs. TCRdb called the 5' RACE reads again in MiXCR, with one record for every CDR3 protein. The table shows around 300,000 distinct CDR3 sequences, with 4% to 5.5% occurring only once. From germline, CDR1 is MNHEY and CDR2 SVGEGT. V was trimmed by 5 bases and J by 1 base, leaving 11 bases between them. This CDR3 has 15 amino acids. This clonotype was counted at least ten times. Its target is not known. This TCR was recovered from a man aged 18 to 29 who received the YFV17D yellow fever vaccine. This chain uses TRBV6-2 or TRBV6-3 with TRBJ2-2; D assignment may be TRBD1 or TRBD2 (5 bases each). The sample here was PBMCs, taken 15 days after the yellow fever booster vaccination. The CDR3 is CASSDGTENTGELFF. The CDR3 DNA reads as TGTGCCAGCAGTGATGGGACCGAGAACACCGGGGAGCTGTTTTTT.